This T cell receptor (beta chain) was captured in a study of T cells in Graves' hyperthyroidism and ophthalmopathy. Points from the study as a whole: A model of 13 V-J pairs discriminated ophthalmopathy from stable hyperthyroidism.

This clonotype was detected ten times or more. What it binds is not known. The CDR3 consists of 15 residues. Germline V gene data show CDR1 as SGHAT and CDR2 as FQNNGV. Trimming left V 2 bases short and J 5 bases short, with 14 bases between. Thyroid ultrasound and orbital computed tomography, with clinical symptoms and serum thyroxine and TRAb, informed diagnoses. PBMCs came from 10 ml fresh peripheral blood. TCR beta CDR3 regions were amplified from RNA transcripts. HTBI primers were employed in a first-round RT-PCR of the TCR CDR3. MiXCR, run by TCRdb on the multiplex PCR reads, gives a single entry per CDR3 protein. The profile covers about 600,000 distinct CDR3 sequences, with more than 14% appearing a single time and around 13% taken by the ten largest.

The sample taken for sequencing was blood. This TCR was sampled from a woman aged 50 to 60 with Graves' ophthalmopathy. The chain uses TRBV11-2 and TRBJ2-3; no clear D gene. This CDR3 reads CASSLLSVGLDTQYF. The CDR3, as DNA: TGTGCCAGCAGCTTACTAAGCGTCGGGCTAGATACGCAGTATTTT.